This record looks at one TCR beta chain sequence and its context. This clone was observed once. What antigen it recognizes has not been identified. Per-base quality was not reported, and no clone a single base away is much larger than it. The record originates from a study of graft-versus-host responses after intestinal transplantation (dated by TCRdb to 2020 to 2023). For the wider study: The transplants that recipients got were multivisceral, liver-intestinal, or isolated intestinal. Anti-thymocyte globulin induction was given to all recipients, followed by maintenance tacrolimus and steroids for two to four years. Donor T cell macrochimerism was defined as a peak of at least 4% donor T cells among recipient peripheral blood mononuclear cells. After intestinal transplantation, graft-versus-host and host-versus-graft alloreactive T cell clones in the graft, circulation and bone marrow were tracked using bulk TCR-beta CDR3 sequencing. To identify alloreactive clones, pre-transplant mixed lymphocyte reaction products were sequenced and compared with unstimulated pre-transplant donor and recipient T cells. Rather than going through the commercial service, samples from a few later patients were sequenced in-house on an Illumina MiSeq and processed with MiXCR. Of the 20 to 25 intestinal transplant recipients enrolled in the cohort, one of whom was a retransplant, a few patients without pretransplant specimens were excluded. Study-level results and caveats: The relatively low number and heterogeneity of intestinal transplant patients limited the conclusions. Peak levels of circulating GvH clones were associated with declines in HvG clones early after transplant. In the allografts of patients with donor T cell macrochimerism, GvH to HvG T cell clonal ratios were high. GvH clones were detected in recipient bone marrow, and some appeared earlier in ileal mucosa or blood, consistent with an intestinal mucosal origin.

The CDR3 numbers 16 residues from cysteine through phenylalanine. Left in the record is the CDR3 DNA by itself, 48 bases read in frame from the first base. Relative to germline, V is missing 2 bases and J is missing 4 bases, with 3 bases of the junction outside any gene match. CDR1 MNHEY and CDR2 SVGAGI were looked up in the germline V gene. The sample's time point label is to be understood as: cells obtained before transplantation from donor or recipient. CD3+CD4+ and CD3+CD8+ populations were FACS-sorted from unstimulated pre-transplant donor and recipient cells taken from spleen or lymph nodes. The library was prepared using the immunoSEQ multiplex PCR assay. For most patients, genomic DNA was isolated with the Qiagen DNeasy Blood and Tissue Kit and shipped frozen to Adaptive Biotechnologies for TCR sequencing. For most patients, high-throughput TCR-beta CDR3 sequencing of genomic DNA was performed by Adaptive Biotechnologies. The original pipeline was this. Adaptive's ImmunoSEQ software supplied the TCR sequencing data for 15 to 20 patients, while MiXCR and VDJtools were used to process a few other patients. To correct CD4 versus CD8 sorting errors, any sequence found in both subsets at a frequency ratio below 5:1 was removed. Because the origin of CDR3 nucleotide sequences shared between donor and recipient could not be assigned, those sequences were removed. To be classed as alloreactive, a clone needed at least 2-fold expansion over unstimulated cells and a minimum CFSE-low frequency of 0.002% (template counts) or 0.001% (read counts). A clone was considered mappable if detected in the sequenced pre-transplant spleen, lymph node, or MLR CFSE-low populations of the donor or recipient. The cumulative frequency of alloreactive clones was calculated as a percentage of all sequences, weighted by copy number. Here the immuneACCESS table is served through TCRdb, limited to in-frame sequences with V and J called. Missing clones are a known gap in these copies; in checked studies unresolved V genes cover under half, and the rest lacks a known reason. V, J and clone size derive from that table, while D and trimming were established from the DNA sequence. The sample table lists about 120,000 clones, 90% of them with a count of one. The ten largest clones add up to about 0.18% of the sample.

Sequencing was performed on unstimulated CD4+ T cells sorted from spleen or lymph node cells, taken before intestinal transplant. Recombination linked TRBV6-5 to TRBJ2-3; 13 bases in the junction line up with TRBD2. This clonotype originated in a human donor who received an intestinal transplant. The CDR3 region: CASSYQTSGGPDTQYF. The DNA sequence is TGTGCCAGCAGTTACCAGACTAGCGGGGGGCCAGATACGCAGTATTTT.